These 8 T cell receptor beta chains share one sample of origin, sequenced in a study of T cell responses to AZD1222 COVID-19 vaccine. Produced via immunoSEQ multiplex PCR; TCRdb's table is partial and in-frame only. The table lists about 150,000 clones, 90% to 95% of them singletons. Source: peripheral blood, taken on day 0 of AZD1222 vaccination. The receptors shown here come from an adult in good health.

This chain joins TRBV2 and TRBJ2-7; 7 bases are shared with TRBD1. The CDR3 contains 12 residues. Germline assignment: CDR1 SNHLY and CDR2 FYNNEI. The trim removed 6 bases at V and 6 bases at J, leaving 5 bases unmatched. The CDR3 reads CASRVRTGEQYF. The CDR3 DNA sequence: TGTGCCAGCAGGGTCCGGACAGGCGAGCAGTACTTC.

The rearrangement links TRBV27 to TRBJ1-2; D is possibly TRBD1 (5 bases). This CDR3 region has 14 residues. Germline V gene lookup returns CDR1 MNHEY and CDR2 SMNVEV (reference sequence). Deletions cut 5 bases from V and 4 bases from J, with 14 bases between. The CDR3 here is CASSGVAGLYGYTF. The DNA of the CDR3 is TGTGCCAGCAGTGGGGTGGCGGGGCTCTATGGCTACACCTTC.

V is TRBV19 and J is TRBJ1-2, with D maybe TRBD1 (5 bases). The V gene lost 1 base and the J gene lost 1 base, with 13 bases spanning the gap. CDR1 and CDR2 from the germline V gene are LNHDA and SQIVND (reference sequence). This CDR3 contains 16 residues. The CDR3 DNA sequence: TGTGCCAGTAGTATAGTGGGTACAGGCAATAACTATGGCTACACCTTC. This translates into CASSIVGTGNNYGYTF.

This sequence joins TRBV4-1 and TRBJ1-1; no definite D call. The V gene lost 3 bases and the J gene lost 8 bases, with 10 bases spanning the gap. The CDR3 loop spans 12 amino acids. Per germline, CDR1 MGHRA and CDR2 YSYEKL. The CDR3 protein is CASSQVNREAFF. The CDR3 DNA reads as TGCGCCAGCAGCCAGGTTAACCGAGAAGCTTTCTTT.

V usage is TRBV5-6 and J usage is TRBJ2-7; a possible D gene is TRBD1 (6 bases). The CDR3 runs to 12 residues. Trimming removed 5 bases from V and 3 bases from J, with 9 bases in between. CDR1 is SGHDT and CDR2 is YYEEEE in the germline V gene. In nucleotides, the CDR3 is TGTGCCAGCAGGAGACAGGACTACGAGCAGTACTTC. It encodes CASRRQDYEQYF.

The V and J genes are TRBV7-2 and TRBJ2-1; D may correspond to TRBD1 or TRBD2 (7 bases each). V was clipped by 5 bases and J by 0 bases, with 20 bases between them. The CDR3 loop spans 18 amino acids. CDR1 is SGHTA and CDR2 is FQGNSA in the germline V gene. The CDR3 sequence is CASSPRGGGSSSYNEQFF. The DNA of the CDR3 is TGTGCCAGCAGCCCCAGGGGGGGAGGGTCGAGCTCCTACAATGAGCAGTTCTTC.

The chain recombines TRBV30 with TRBJ1-4; D not resolved. The CDR3 runs to 16 residues. From germline, CDR1 is GTSNPN and CDR2 SVGIG (reference sequence). Trimming removed 2 bases at V and 7 bases at J, with 20 bases between. As DNA, the CDR3 is TGTGCCTGGAGTCCCCCCCATGGGATTCGGGGTGAAAAACTGTTTTTT. Its protein is CAWSPPHGIRGEKLFF.

This clone was counted once. The rearrangement joins TRBV6-7 to TRBJ1-1; TRBD1 is a possible D gene (6 bases). TRBV6-7 has ORF status, its function being uncertain. There are 16 residues in the CDR3. The germline V and J ends were trimmed by 10 bases and 2 bases, with 23 bases remaining between them. The DNA of the CDR3 is TGTGCCACTCTGAGGAGGGGGGGGAGGGAAAACACTGAAGCTTTCTTT. It specifies CATLRRGGRENTEAFF.